This TCR beta chain was sequenced during a study of beta chain features in type 1 diabetes. Isolated RNA was reverse transcribed in full, so expressed TCRB transcripts were sequenced. Assay used: immunoSEQ multiplex PCR; TCRdb lists only in-frame clones, some missing. The table has 250,000 to 350,000 clones, roughly 11% seen once. This CDR3 comprises 15 residues. Per the germline V gene, CDR1 is SGHTA and CDR2 is FQGTGA. Losses at the gene ends were 2 bases for V and 6 bases for J; bases not matched to a gene: 7. The sample holds a few counts of this clone. This sequence originates from a woman aged 30 to 39 in good health. The sample consisted of naive CD4+ T cells from blood. The chain has TRBV7-3 and TRBJ2-7, with TRBD1 matching 10 bases. This chain's CDR3 is CASSLSGTGDREQYF. In DNA form, the CDR3 reads TGTGCCAGCAGCTTATCTGGGACAGGGGATCGCGAGCAGTACTTC.